A selection of T cell receptor beta chains follows, all from one sample in a study of metastatic and nonmetastatic thyroid tumors. TCRdb reassembled clones from the PCR reads with MiXCR. The sample lists roughly 59,000 clones; under 20% were seen once. Sequenced input: blood. These receptors were taken from a male donor with papillary thyroid cancer or a benign thyroid nodule (not recorded which). Some clones in this sample may be carry-over from other donors' samples. Each CDR3 is given with its conserved first and last residue. D genes are given only for firm matches. Clone size, where shown, is once, few, many, or a class for clones that have expanded.

CDR3aa,CDR3nt,d_gene,v_gene,abundance,j_gene
CASSLERQGSAGELFF,TGTGCCAGCAGCTTGGAGAGACAGGGGAGCGCCGGGGAGCTGTTTTTT,TRBD1,TRBV11-2,many,TRBJ2-2
CASSWTGGLGEAFF,TGTGCCAGCAGCTGGACAGGGGGCTTGGGTGAAGCTTTCTTT,TRBD1,TRBV5-8,many,TRBJ1-1
CASTTGDSGYNEQFF,TGTGCCAGCACCACAGGAGATAGCGGTTACAATGAGCAGTTCTTC,-,TRBV6-1,-,TRBJ2-1
CASSPETVTNSPLHF,TGTGCCAGCTCACCGGAAACAGTAACTAATTCACCCCTCCACTTT,-,TRBV18,many,TRBJ1-6
CATAQGNTEAFF,TGTGCCACCGCACAGGGAAACACTGAAGCTTTCTTT,-,TRBV19,many,TRBJ1-1
CASSSQGAGANVLTF,TGTGCCAGCAGCTCCCAGGGGGCTGGGGCCAACGTCCTGACTTTC,TRBD1,TRBV7-9,many,TRBJ2-6
CASSEAVTNTVELFF,TGTGCCAGCAGTGAGGCGGTCACCAACACCGTGGAGCTGTTTTTT,-,TRBV6-1,few,TRBJ2-2
CASRDRDSSSYEQYF,TGTGCCAGCAGGGACAGGGACTCAAGCTCATACGAGCAGTACTTC,TRBD1,TRBV27,few,TRBJ2-7
CASSLEAGTNYGYTF,TGCGCCAGCAGCTTGGAGGCAGGGACTAACTATGGCTACACCTTC,-,TRBV5-1,many,TRBJ1-2
CASSQIPRTEISGNTIYF,TGTGCCAGCAGCCAAATCCCCCGGACAGAGATCTCTGGAAACACCATATATTTT,-,TRBV3-1,many,TRBJ1-3
CSARGDSGANVLTF,TGCAGTGCGAGGGGGGACTCTGGGGCCAACGTCCTGACTTTC,-,TRBV20-1,many,TRBJ2-6
CAWTRGNYGYTF,TGTGCCTGGACTAGGGGCAACTATGGCTACACCTTC,-,TRBV30,many,TRBJ1-2
CASGGWEQFF,TGTGCCAGCGGGGGCTGGGAGCAGTTCTTC,-,TRBV19,many,TRBJ2-1
CASFPLPRRLNYGYTF,TGTGCCAGCTTTCCCCTCCCCCGACGGCTTAACTATGGCTACACCTTC,-,TRBV6-1,many,TRBJ1-2
CASSFSGVYNEQFF,TGCGCCAGCAGCTTTAGCGGCGTCTACAATGAGCAGTTCTTC,-,TRBV5-1,many,TRBJ2-1
CASSFTGIQETQYF,TGCGCCAGCAGCTTCACAGGGATCCAAGAGACCCAGTACTTC,-,TRBV5-1,few,TRBJ2-5
CATSRGMGYNEQFF,TGTGCCACCAGTCGGGGTATGGGGTACAATGAGCAGTTCTTC,-,TRBV24-1,many,TRBJ2-1
CASSLRGQGTGELFF,TGTGCCAGCAGTTTGAGGGGGCAGGGCACCGGGGAGCTGTTTTTT,TRBD1,TRBV28,many,TRBJ2-2
CASSLGLSGQYF,TGTGCCAGCAGCTTAGGCCTCTCCGGGCAGTATTTT,-,TRBV7-9,many,TRBJ2-3
CASRDMRNTEAFF,TGCGCCAGCAGGGACATGCGGAACACTGAAGCCTTCTTT,-,TRBV6-1,-,TRBJ1-1
CSVEGGEVYGYTF,TGCAGCGTTGAGGGGGGGGAGGTGTATGGCTACACCTTC,-,TRBV29-1,many,TRBJ1-2
CASSYHRGSYNEQFF,TGTGCCAGCAGTTACCACAGGGGCTCCTACAATGAGCAGTTCTTC,TRBD1,TRBV6-5,many,TRBJ2-1
CASGYRTEAFF,TGTGCCAGCGGATACCGGACTGAAGCTTTCTTT,-,TRBV2,many,TRBJ1-1
CASSPLHLVTGPAWWPQHF,TGTGCCAGCAGTCCACTCCATCTGGTTACAGGTCCAGCTTGGTGGCCCCAGCATTTT,-,TRBV27,few,TRBJ1-5